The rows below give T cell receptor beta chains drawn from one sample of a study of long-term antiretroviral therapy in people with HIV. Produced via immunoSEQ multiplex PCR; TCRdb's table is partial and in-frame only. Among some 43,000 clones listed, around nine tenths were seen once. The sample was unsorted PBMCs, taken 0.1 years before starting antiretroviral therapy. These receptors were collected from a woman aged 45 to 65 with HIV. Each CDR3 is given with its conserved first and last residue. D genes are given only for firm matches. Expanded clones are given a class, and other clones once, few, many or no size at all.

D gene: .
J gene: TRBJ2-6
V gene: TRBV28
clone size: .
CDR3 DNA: TGTGCCAGCAGTTTCAGGGCGAGTGGGGCCAACGTCCTGACTTTC
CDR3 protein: CASSFRASGANVLTF

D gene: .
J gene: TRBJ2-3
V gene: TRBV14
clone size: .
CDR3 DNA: TGTGCCAGCAGCCAAGTACGCGCAGATACGCAGTATTTT
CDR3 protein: CASSQVRADTQYF

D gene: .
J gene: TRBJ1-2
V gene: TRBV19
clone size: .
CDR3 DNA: TGTGCCAGTAGTGGATGGACAGAGGTAGGATATGGCTACACCTTC
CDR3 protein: CASSGWTEVGYGYTF

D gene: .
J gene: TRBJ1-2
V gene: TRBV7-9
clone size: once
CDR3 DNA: TGTGCCAGCCTACCCGGCCGCGGAACTAACTATGGCTACACCTTC
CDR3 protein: CASLPGRGTNYGYTF

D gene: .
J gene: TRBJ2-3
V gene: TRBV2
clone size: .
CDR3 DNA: TGTGCCAGCACTATCGGAGGGGGAGCAGATACGCAGTATTTT
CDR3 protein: CASTIGGGADTQYF

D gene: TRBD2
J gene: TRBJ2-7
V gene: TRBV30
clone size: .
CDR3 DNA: TGTGCCTGGAGTGTAGCCGAATTAGCGGGGGGTTGGTACGAGCAGTACTTC
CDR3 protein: CAWSVAELAGGWYEQYF

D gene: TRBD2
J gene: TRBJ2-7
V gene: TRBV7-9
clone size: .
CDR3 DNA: TGTGCCAGCAGACCAACCGGGACTAGCGGGGGAGGCGAGCAGTACTTC
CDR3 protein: CASRPTGTSGGGEQYF

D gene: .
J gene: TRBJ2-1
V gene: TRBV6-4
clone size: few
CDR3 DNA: TGTGCCAGCAGTGACTCGGCAACAGGCGATTACAATGAGCAGTTCTTC
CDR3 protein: CASSDSATGDYNEQFF

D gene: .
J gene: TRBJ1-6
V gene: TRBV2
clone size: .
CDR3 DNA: TGTGCCAGCAGTGACCAGAGCTCCTATAATTCACCCCTCCACTTT
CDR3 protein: CASSDQSSYNSPLHF

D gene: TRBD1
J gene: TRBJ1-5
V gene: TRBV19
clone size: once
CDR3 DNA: TGTGCCAGTAGTGCGGGACAGGGGAAGTTTCAGCCCCAGCATTTT
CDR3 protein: CASSAGQGKFQPQHF

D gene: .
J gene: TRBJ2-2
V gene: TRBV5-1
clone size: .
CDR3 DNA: TGCGCCAGCAGCGAGTCGACAGCCCCGAACACCGGGGAGCTGTTTTTT
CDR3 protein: CASSESTAPNTGELFF

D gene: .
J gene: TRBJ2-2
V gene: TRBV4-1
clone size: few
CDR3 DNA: TGCGCCAGCAGCCAAGAATTGTCGGGGGAGCTGTTTTTT
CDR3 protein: CASSQELSGELFF

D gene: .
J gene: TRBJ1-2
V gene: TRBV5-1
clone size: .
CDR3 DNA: TGCGCCAGCAGCCAACAGGGAATAGACTATGGCTACACCTTC
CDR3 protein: CASSQQGIDYGYTF

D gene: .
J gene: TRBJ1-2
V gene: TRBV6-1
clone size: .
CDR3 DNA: TGTGCCAGCAGTGAAGTGGGGTATGGCTACACCTTC
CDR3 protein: CASSEVGYGYTF

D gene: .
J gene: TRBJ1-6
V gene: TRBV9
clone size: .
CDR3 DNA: TGTGCCAGCAGCTTCCAGGGCGATAATTCACCCCTCCACTTT
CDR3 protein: CASSFQGDNSPLHF

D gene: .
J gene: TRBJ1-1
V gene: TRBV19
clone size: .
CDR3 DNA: TGTGCCAGTAAAGGTGGGGCCATGAACACTGAAGCTTTCTTT
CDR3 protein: CASKGGAMNTEAFF

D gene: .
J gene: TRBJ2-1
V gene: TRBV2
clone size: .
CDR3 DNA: TGTGCCAGCTGGGGTTTAGGGGGGAATGAGCAGTTCTTC
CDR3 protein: CASWGLGGNEQFF

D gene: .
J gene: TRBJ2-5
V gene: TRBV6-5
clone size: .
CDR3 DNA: TGTGCCAGCAGTTACTCTGTTGGGGATGAGACCCAGTACTTC
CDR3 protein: CASSYSVGDETQYF

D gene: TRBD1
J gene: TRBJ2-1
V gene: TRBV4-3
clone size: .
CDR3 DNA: TGCGCCAGCAGCCAAGTTTTAGGGACAGGTATCCCCAATGAGCAGTTCTTC
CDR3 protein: CASSQVLGTGIPNEQFF

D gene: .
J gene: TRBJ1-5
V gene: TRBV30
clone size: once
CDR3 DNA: TGTGCCTGGAGTTGGTCTAGGGATCAGCCCCAGCATTTT
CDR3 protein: CAWSWSRDQPQHF

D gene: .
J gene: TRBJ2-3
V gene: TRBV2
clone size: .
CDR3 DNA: TGTGCCAGCAGTGAACGCGTAACTAGCACAGATACGCAGTATTTT
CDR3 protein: CASSERVTSTDTQYF

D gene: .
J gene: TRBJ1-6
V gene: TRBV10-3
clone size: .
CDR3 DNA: TGTGCCATCAGTGTGGACATCAATAATTCACCCCTCCACTTT
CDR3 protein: CAISVDINNSPLHF

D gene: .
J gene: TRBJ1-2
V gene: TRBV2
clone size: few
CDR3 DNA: TGTGCCAGCACCGAACTAATCCCGGGTAATGGCTACACCTTC
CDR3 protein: CASTELIPGNGYTF

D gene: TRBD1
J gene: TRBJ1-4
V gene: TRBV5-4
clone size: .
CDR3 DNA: TGTGCCAGCAGCTTAGATCGGGACAGTAATGAAAAACTGTTTTTT
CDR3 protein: CASSLDRDSNEKLFF

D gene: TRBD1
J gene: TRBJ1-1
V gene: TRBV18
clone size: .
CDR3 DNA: TGTGCCAGCTCGGCCAGGACAGGGGAAGGCACTGAAGCTTTCTTT
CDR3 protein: CASSARTGEGTEAFF

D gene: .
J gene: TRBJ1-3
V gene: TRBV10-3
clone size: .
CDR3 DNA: TGTGCCATCAGTGAGCAGAGTTCCAGCACCAGAAACACCATATATTTT
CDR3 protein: CAISEQSSSTRNTIYF

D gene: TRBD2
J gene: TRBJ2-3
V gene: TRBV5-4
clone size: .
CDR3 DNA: TGTGCCAGCAGCTTGTGGGGGGGGAGCACAGATACGCAGTATTTT
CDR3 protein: CASSLWGGSTDTQYF

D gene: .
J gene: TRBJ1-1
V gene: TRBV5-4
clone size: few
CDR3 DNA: TGTGCCAGCAGCTTGGGAGGGATCCCTATGAACACTGAAGCTTTCTTT
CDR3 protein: CASSLGGIPMNTEAFF

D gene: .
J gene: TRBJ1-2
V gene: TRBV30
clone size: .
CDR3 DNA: TGTGCCTGGACCCACCGGGGGGGAATTAATGGCTACACCTTC
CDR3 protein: CAWTHRGGINGYTF

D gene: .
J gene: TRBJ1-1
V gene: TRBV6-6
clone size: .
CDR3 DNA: TGTGCCAGCATCACAAACACTGAAGCTTTCTTT
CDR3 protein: CASITNTEAFF

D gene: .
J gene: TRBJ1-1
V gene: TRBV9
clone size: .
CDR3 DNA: TGTGCCAGCAGCGTAGCGGCTTCCCTGGGCACTGAAGCTTTCTTT
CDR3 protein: CASSVAASLGTEAFF

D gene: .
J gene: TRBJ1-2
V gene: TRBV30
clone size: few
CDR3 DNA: TGTGCCTGGAGTGTATTAGGCAGCTATGGCTACACCTTC
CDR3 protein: CAWSVLGSYGYTF

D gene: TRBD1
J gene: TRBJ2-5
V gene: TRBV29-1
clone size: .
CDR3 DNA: TGCAGCGCGGTGGGACAGGCTAATCAAGAGACCCAGTACTTC
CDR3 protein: CSAVGQANQETQYF

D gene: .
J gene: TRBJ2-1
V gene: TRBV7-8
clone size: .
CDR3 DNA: TGTGCCAGCGGGCCGGGCTACAATGAGCAGTTCTTC
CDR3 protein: CASGPGYNEQFF

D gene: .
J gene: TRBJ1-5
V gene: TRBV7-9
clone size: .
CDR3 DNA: TGTGCCAGCAGCTTATCCCGCAGGGGCGGCAATCAGCCCCAGCATTTT
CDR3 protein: CASSLSRRGGNQPQHF

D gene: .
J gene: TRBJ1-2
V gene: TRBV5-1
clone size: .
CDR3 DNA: TGCGCCAGCAGCTTGGAAGGGGGGGATGGCTACACCTTC
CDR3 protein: CASSLEGGDGYTF

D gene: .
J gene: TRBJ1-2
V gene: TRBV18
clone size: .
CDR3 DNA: TGTGCCAGCACCAGGGGTGACTATGGCTACACCTTC
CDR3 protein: CASTRGDYGYTF

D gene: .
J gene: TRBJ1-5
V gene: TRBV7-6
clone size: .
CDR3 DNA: TGTGCCAGCAGCACCACAGGGAAATGGGATCAGCCCCAGCATTTT
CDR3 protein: CASSTTGKWDQPQHF

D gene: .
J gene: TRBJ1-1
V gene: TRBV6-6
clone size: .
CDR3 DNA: TGTGCCAGCAGTTACTCACGGGGATCTTTCTTT
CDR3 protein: CASSYSRGSFF

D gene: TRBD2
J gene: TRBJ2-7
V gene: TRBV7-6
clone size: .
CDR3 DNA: TGTGCCAGCAGCTTAGCCCGCCGACTAGCGGGGGGCCCAAGGTACGAGCAGTACTTC
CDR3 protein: CASSLARRLAGGPRYEQYF

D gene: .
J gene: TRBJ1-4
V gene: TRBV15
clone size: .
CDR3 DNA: TGTGCCACCAGCAGAGATGGAGGGGCGAGGCCAGAAAAACTGTTTTTT
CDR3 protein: CATSRDGGARPEKLFF

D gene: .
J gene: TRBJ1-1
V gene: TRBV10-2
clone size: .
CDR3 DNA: TGCGCCAGCAGTGAGACTTTCGGGAGGGGAGGCACTGAAGCTTTCTTT
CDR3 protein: CASSETFGRGGTEAFF

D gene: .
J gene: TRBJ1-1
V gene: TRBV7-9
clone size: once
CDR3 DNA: TGTGCCAGCAGCTTAGAGGGTATGATGAACACTGAAGCTTTCTTT
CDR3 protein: CASSLEGMMNTEAFF

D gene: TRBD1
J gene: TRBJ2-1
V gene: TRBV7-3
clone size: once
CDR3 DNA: TGTGCCAGCAGCCCAACAGGGGGCAATGAGCAGTTCTTC
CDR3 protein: CASSPTGGNEQFF

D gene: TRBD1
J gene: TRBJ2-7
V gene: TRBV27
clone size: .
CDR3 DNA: TGTGCCAGCAGTTTAAGGACAGGGGGCGCCTACGAGCAGTACTTC
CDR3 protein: CASSLRTGGAYEQYF

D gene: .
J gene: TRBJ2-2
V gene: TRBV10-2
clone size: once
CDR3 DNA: TGCGCCAGCAGCCGAGGGGCCGTCACCGGGGAGCTGTTTTTT
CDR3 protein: CASSRGAVTGELFF

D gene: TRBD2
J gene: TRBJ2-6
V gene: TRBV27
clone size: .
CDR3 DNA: TGTGCCAGCACCTTTGGGGGGGTTGGGGCCAACGTCCTGACTTTC
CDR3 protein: CASTFGGVGANVLTF

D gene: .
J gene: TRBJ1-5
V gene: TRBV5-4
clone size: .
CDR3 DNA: TGTGCCAGCAGCCAAGGGGGGGATCAGCCCCAGCATTTT
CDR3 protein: CASSQGGDQPQHF

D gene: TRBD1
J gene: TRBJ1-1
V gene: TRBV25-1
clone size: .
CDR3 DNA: TGTGCCAGCAGTGCCGGGACAGCTGAAGCTTTCTTT
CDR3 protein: CASSAGTAEAFF

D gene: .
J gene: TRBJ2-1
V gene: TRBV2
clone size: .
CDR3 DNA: TGTGCCAGCAGTGGCCCCCATTTGGCAGGCGAGCAGTTCTTC
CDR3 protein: CASSGPHLAGEQFF

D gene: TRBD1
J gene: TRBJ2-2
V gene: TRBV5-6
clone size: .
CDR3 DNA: TGTGCCAGCAGCTTGTCTGAGGGACAGGGCGCGACCGGGGAGCTGTTTTTT
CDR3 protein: CASSLSEGQGATGELFF

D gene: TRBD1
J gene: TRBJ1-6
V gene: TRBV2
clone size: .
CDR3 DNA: TGTGCCAGCAGTGTTAGCGGGACAGCCTATAATTCACCCCTCCACTTT
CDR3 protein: CASSVSGTAYNSPLHF